This T cell receptor (beta chain) was obtained from a study of CD8 T cell repertoires and HIV-1 epitope variants. Study overall: Twenty-five autologous and known Gag and Nef epitope variant peptides each stimulated T cells separately.

In germline, CDR1 is MGHRA, CDR2 YSYEKL. The length of the CDR3 is 15 residues. Details on this clone: Its antigen is as yet unknown. Germline and junction disagree at one end, which may indicate a read error.

Generated by immunoSEQ multiplex PCR, the TCRdb table keeps only in-frame clones and is missing some. In the table there are over 6,500 clones, less than 75% of which are singletons. The chain couples TRBV4-1 to TRBJ2-5; 8 nucleotides agree with TRBD2. Sample: cultured CD8+ T cells derived from PBMCs. The clonotype comes from a male donor with HIV. Here the CDR3 reads CASSQGGAGEETQYF. The CDR3 nucleotides are TGTGCCAGCAGCCAAGGCGGAGCGGGGGAAGAGACCCAGTACTTC.